These T cell receptor beta chains were read from a single sample in a study of cytomegalovirus exposure and HLA in healthy donors. TCRdb keeps only in-frame clones here, not all; method: immunoSEQ multiplex PCR. The sample gives approximately 130,000 clones, approximately 85% of which show up once; roughly 1.8% is in the top ten. The sequenced sample was PBMCs. The receptor set was obtained from a boy under 18 in good health and CMV-seronegative. Each CDR3 is given without its conserved first and last residue.

12	TRBV28	TRBJ2-7	ASHRDTANYEQY
9	TRBV9	TRBJ2-1	ASSGANEQF
12	TRBV5-4	TRBJ1-2	ASSQGRGSYGYT
12	TRBV10-3	TRBJ2-3	AIKETQGADTQY
11	TRBV2	TRBJ2-5	ASGDRNQETQY
12	TRBV9	TRBJ1-6	ASSPRGENSPLH
10	TRBV5-1	TRBJ1-2	ASSGDSYGYT
15	TRBV27	TRBJ2-6	ASSQTRQAGGANVLT
11	TRBV4-2	TRBJ1-6	ASSQELNSPLH
14	TRBV11-3	TRBJ2-1	ASSLGQGAVYNEQF
14	TRBV7-8	TRBJ2-7	ASSPTWGPGSAEQY
13	TRBV5-1	TRBJ2-7	ASSFTGQGAYGQY
13	TRBV7-3	TRBJ2-1	ASSSGVNSYNEQF
12	TRBV27	TRBJ2-7	ASSSTGSSYEQY
12	TRBV30	TRBJ1-2	AWRMAGGLYGYP
10	TRBV9	TRBJ1-2	ASSVGGYGYT
12	TRBV19	TRBJ2-7	ASSIGSQGDEQY
11	TRBV27	TRBJ1-3	ASRGASGNTIY
13	TRBV30	TRBJ2-1	AWTSRGSSYNEQF
14	TRBV7-9	TRBJ2-7	SSSFYLAGRGTEQY
13	TRBV7-9	TRBJ2-1	ASSSGTSGYNEQF
13	TRBV5-5	TRBJ2-7	ASSSSRGAPYEQY
11	TRBV6-1	TRBJ1-5	ASNGISNQLQH
13	TRBV7-6	TRBJ2-1	ASSLASGEYNEQF
12	TRBV29-1	TRBJ2-1	SVVGSGSPHEQF
12	TRBV7-2	TRBJ2-5	ASSLSPGTSKQD
12	TRBV6-5	NA	ASSSGTSGSEQY
13	TRBV18	TRBJ2-7	ASSPPREGPYEQY
16	TRBV5-1	TRBJ2-3	ASSLGSSGRARADTQY
14	TRBV15	TRBJ2-3	ATSRDRGLSTDTQY
12	TRBV27	TRBJ1-2	ASSGGQGNYGYT
16	TRBV5-4	TRBJ1-4	ASSLRQGASLANEKLF
12	TRBV5-5	TRBJ1-3	ASSSVLTGNTIY
13	TRBV9	TRBJ2-2	ASSATSGLTGELF
15	TRBV27	TRBJ2-7	ASSLSPLAQSSYEQY
12	TRBV4-3	TRBJ2-2	ASSHLPGTGELF
12	TRBV19	TRBJ2-1	ASTPYGDYNEQF
12	TRBV5-1	TRBJ1-5	ASSLGGAGQPQH
14	TRBV4-3	TRBJ1-3	ASSRDRFSSGNTIY
12	TRBV2	TRBJ1-2	ASSEGDRLRGYT
11	TRBV30	TRBJ1-1	AWEQGLGTEAF
14	TRBV5-1	TRBJ1-2	ASSLGPDREDYGYT
11	TRBV10-3	TRBJ1-2	AISAGQGGGYT
14	TRBV30	TRBJ1-1	ACHGDRGTKNTEAF
12	TRBV7-2	TRBJ1-1	ASSPGLMNTEAF
14	TRBV11-3	TRBJ2-2	ASSLGGTGVTGELF
12	TRBV5-5	TRBJ1-5	ASSRDREDQPQH
12	TRBV5-1	TRBJ2-3	ASSGGLYTDTQY
14	TRBV7-2	TRBJ2-3	ASSLAATSVADTQY
10	TRBV7-9	TRBJ2-5	ASPREGETQY
13	TRBV7-3	TRBJ2-5	ASSPGTSEQETQY
11	TRBV7-3	TRBJ2-5	ASSPSAEETQY
13	TRBV6-5	TRBJ1-5	ASSPIGQGNQPQH